The clone carrying this TCR beta chain was observed once. Its antigen remains unknown. These data belong to a study of identifying expanded T cells in peripheral blood. Study findings and constraints: Differentially abundant clones: about 1.2 between replicates, 16.4 at roughly 2 weeks, roughly 18 at four.

CDR3 size: 13 residues. V gave up 6 bases and J gave up 4 bases, with 12 bases separating them. The germline CDR1 and CDR2 sequences are MRHNA and SNTAGT. The method was immunoSEQ multiplex PCR; TCRdb's version includes in-frame clones alone and lacks a portion of them. The table records about 130,000 clones, 86% of them present only once. This rearrangement joins TRBV6-4 to TRBJ1-2; the D gene is possibly TRBD1 (5 bases). The sequencing sample was made of blood. This receptor was taken from a person aged 18 to 75 in good health. This CDR3 reads CASSEGVGYGYTF. The CDR3 bases are TGTGCCAGCAGCGAAGGGGTGGGCTATGGCTACACCTTC.